These T cell receptor beta chains were read from a single sample in a study of CD8 T cells in ankylosing spondylitis. TCRdb reprocessed the 5' RACE reads via MiXCR and lists one record per CDR3 protein. The repertoire consists of about 130,000 distinct CDR3 sequences, with 10% to 12% occurring once and the leading ten covering roughly 4%. Sample: blood, either unsorted or a sorted T cell fraction (not recorded which). Receptors originate from a female donor with ankylosing spondylitis or in good health (not recorded which). CDR3s include the opening cysteine and the closing phenylalanine or tryptophan. Fields, in order: D gene, J gene, V gene, clone size, CDR3 DNA, CDR3 protein. The D gene is left open where the match is weak. Size tells how often a clone was seen (once, few, many) or the class of an expanded clone, and some rows leave it out.

>.|TRBJ2-1|TRBV24-1|many
TGTGCCACCAGTGATGGGGTAGTCTCCTACAATGAGCAGTTCTTC
CATSDGVVSYNEQFF
>.|TRBJ1-1|TRBV12-3/TRBV12-4|many
TGTGCCAGCAGTTTCGGGCAGGGAGACACTGAAGCTTTCTTT
CASSFGQGDTEAFF
>.|TRBJ2-2|TRBV28|many
TGTGCCAGCAAATGGAACACCGGGGAGCTGTTTTTT
CASKWNTGELFF
>.|TRBJ1-2|TRBV6-5|many
TGTGCCAGCAGTTACTCGAAAGTTGTAGGCTTCGGCTACACCTTC
CASSYSKVVGFGYTF
>.|TRBJ1-4|TRBV5-1|many
TGCGCCAGCAGCCGGGGGCTACAGGGTTCGTCTGAAAAACTGTTTTTT
CASSRGLQGSSEKLFF
>.|TRBJ1-5|TRBV25-1|once
TGTGCCAGCAGACCTCCTAGACAAGTCGGGGAGGATCAGCCCCAGCATTTT
CASRPPRQVGEDQPQHF
>.|TRBJ1-2|TRBV10-2|many
TGCGCCAGCAGTGAGAGGGGCGGAGCTAACTATGGCTACACCTTC
CASSERGGANYGYTF
>.|TRBJ1-4|TRBV29-1|many
TGCAGCGTTGCCAGGGCGGGTGAAAAACTGTTTTTT
CSVARAGEKLFF
>.|TRBJ2-1|TRBV5-1|many
TGCGCCAGCAGCTTAAGCGTGACAGTTTACAATGAGCAGTTCTTC
CASSLSVTVYNEQFF
>TRBD2|TRBJ2-1|TRBV5-1|many
TGCGCCAGCAGCTTGCATATGGGAGGGGATGAGCAGTTCTTC
CASSLHMGGDEQFF
>.|TRBJ2-7|TRBV27|many
TGTGCCAGCAGTTTATCGGACAGTTCTATCTACGAGCAGTACTTC
CASSLSDSSIYEQYF
>.|TRBJ1-1|TRBV7-9|many
TGTGCCAGCAGCCTTAGTAGGGGAGATCCTGAAGCTTTCTTT
CASSLSRGDPEAFF
>.|TRBJ2-7|TRBV7-8|many
TGTGCCAGCAGCACCGGCTGGCAGGGGTACGAGCAGTACTTC
CASSTGWQGYEQYF
>.|TRBJ1-5|TRBV6-5|many
TGTGCCAGCAGTTACTCTGGGGGGAATCAGCCCCAGCATTTT
CASSYSGGNQPQHF
>.|TRBJ1-2|TRBV14|many
TGTGCCAGCAGCCGCCCAGGACAGCTTGAGGATGGCTACACCTTC
CASSRPGQLEDGYTF
>.|TRBJ1-2|TRBV18|.
TGTGCCAGCTCACAGGAACCCGGAGGGGGCTACACCTTC
CASSQEPGGGYTF
>TRBD2|TRBJ2-2|TRBV27|many
TGTGCCAGCAGTTCCCCCGGACTAGCGGGTGGGGAGCTGTTTTTT
CASSSPGLAGGELFF